These 17 T cell receptor beta chains originate from one sample sequenced in a study of T-cell reconstitution after alpha-beta-depleted transplantation in children. Unique molecular identifiers were incorporated during preparation of the TCRbeta library. TCRdb recomputed calls from the PCR reads with MiXCR, one row per CDR3 protein. This sample yields 500,000 to 600,000 distinct CDR3 sequences, of which around 27% are seen a single time; less than 40% belongs to the top ten. Here the sequenced sample was PBMCs, taken before TCRalphabeta/CD19-depleted stem cell transplant. These receptors originate from a boy under two years old with Wiskott-Aldrich syndrome, due to receive a stem cell transplant.

A few counts support this clonotype. The rearrangement joins TRBV9 to TRBJ2-2; 7 nucleotides match TRBD2. CDR1 SGDLS and CDR2 YYNGEE come from the germline V gene. The CDR3 is 17 amino acids. V gave up 0 bases and J gave up 1 base; unmatched junction bases: 6. The CDR3 is CASSVAPASGNTGELFF. CDR3 bases: TGTGCCAGCAGCGTAGCTCCCGCTAGCGGGAACACCGGGGAGCTGTTTTTT.

This clonotype was recorded at least ten times. This sequence joins TRBV24-1 and TRBJ2-2; no clear D. The CDR3 extends over 12 amino acids. The V gene's germline CDR1 is KGHDR and CDR2 SFDVKD. V was trimmed by 4 bases and J by 1 base, leaving 0 bases between them. CDR3 region: CATSENTGELFF. The CDR3 DNA is TGTGCCACCAGTGAGAACACCGGGGAGCTGTTTTTT.

V is TRBV12-3 or TRBV12-4 and J is TRBJ1-1; possibly TRBD1 for D (5 bases). This CDR3 is built from 14 residues. V lost 3 bases and J 3 bases, leaving 11 bases between the germline ends. CDR3 sequence (DNA): TGTGCCAGCAGTTTGTTAGGGGAGGACACTGAAGCTTTCTTT. Its translation: CASSLLGEDTEAFF.

There are a few counts of this clonotype. The chain recombines TRBV7-9 with TRBJ1-1, with unresolved D. The CDR3 is made up of 14 amino acids. In germline, CDR1 is SEHNR, CDR2 FQNEAQ (reference sequence). V dropped 5 bases and J dropped 1 base, with 11 bases sitting between them. CDR3 residues: CASSPRVGNTEAFF. Here the CDR3 DNA reads TGTGCCAGCAGCCCGCGGGTGGGGAACACTGAAGCTTTCTTT.

The table lists this clonotype with a few counts. This chain uses TRBV5-1 with TRBJ2-1; 7 bases are a match to TRBD1. CDR3 length: 14 amino acids. CDR1 and CDR2 (germline): SGHRS, YFSETQ. V dropped 2 bases and J dropped 5; count of bases not matched to a gene: 4. CDR3 in amino acids: CASSLSGQNNEQFF. The CDR3 DNA sequence: TGCGCCAGCAGCTTATCGGGACAGAACAATGAGCAGTTCTTC.

The chain couples TRBV2 to TRBJ2-1, with 7 bases lining up with TRBD2. The trim removed 6 bases at V and 8 bases at J, leaving 13 bases unmatched. The germline V gene encodes CDR1 SNHLY and CDR2 FYNNEI. This CDR3 has 15 amino acids. In DNA form, the CDR3 reads TGTGCCAGCAGACATAGGGACTATGTCCAATATGAGCAGTTCTTC. This gives the protein CASRHRDYVQYEQFF.

Regarding this clonotype: One junction end disagrees with the germline gene, perhaps due to a read error. The chain couples TRBV28 to TRBJ2-4; a weak D match, TRBD2 (6 bases). The CDR3 has 19 amino acids. CDR1 is MDHEN and CDR2 is SYDVKM in the germline V gene. This CDR3 reads CASSSIDGSNSLAKDIQYF. CDR3 in DNA: TGTGCCAGCAGTTCCATTGACGGGAGTAACTCTCTAGCCAAAGACATTCAGTACTTC.

This clonotype showed up just a few times. The chain combines TRBV12-3 or TRBV12-4 with TRBJ2-3; the D gene is possibly TRBD2 (6 bases). The CDR3 sequence is 17 residues long. V lost 3 bases, J lost 2 bases, and 18 bases lay in between. The CDR3 spells CASSFSRGGLNTDTQYF. The CDR3 coding sequence is TGTGCCAGCAGTTTTTCGCGGGGCGGCCTTAACACAGATACGCAGTATTTT.

This clonotype was detected only a few times. This rearrangement joins TRBV20-1 to TRBJ1-4; D gene ambiguous. Germline assignment: CDR1 DFQATT and CDR2 SNEGSKA (reference sequence). The ends were cut back, 5 bases at V and 0 bases at J, with 25 bases in the middle. This CDR3 region has 19 residues. DNA of the CDR3: TGCAGTGCTCCAGGCGGCTGCAGAAAGAAGCATGCAACTAATGAAAAACTGTTTTTT. It encodes CSAPGGCRKKHATNEKLFF.

The rearrangement joins TRBV20-1 to TRBJ2-3; D is unclear. This CDR3 spans 12 amino acids. V dropped 2 bases and J dropped 4 bases, with 7 bases sitting between them. Germline CDR1 is DFQATT and CDR2 is SNEGSKA (reference sequence). The CDR3 protein is CSARSVADTQYF. CDR3 bases: TGCAGTGCTAGAAGTGTGGCAGATACGCAGTATTTT.

This chain links TRBV7-6 with TRBJ1-5; unclear D gene. This CDR3 region has 15 residues. The V end was cut by 0 bases, the J end by 0 bases, with 6 bases between. The V gene's germline CDR1 is SGHVS and CDR2 FNYEAQ. CDR3 in DNA: TGTGCCAGCAGCTTAGCCGACGGTAGCAATCAGCCCCAGCATTTT. As protein: CASSLADGSNQPQHF.

The V call is TRBV4-1, the J call TRBJ2-1; tentative D call: TRBD2 (6 bases). The CDR3 runs to 14 residues. Per germline, CDR1 MGHRA and CDR2 YSYEKL. V shed 2 bases and J shed 5 bases, with 10 bases lying between them. The CDR3 DNA is TGCGCCAGCAGCCAACGGGACTCGAACAATGAGCAGTTCTTC. Protein product: CASSQRDSNNEQFF.

The genes are TRBV10-3 and TRBJ1-1, with 7 bases aligning to TRBD1. CDR1 ENHRY and CDR2 SYGVKD come from the germline V gene. CDR3 length equals 13 residues. V shed 11 bases, J shed 2 bases, and the junction held 8 bases outside the gene matches. In nucleotides, the CDR3 is TGTGCCGTCGAGACAGGGCGTAACACTGAAGCTTTCTTT. Translation gives CAVETGRNTEAFF.

This clonotype was detected a few times. The gene calls are TRBV5-1 and TRBJ2-1; D unresolved. The V end was cut by 4 bases, the J end by 0 bases, with 11 bases between. This CDR3 has 15 residues. The germline V gene has CDR1 SGHRS and CDR2 YFSETQ. In nucleotides, the CDR3 is TGCGCCAGCAGCGCCCAATTAAGCTCCTACAATGAGCAGTTCTTC. It is translated as CASSAQLSSYNEQFF.

The chain couples TRBV20-1 to TRBJ2-7; D is perhaps TRBD2 (5 bases). Per germline, CDR1 DFQATT and CDR2 SNEGSKA (reference sequence). V shed 5 bases and J shed 7 bases, with 21 bases lying between them. The CDR3 consists of 14 residues. The CDR3 DNA reads as TGCAGTGCTGGAACGGGAATGCCGAGGTTAGAGCAGTACTTC. It specifies CSAGTGMPRLEQYF.

This clonotype has more than one count but fewer than ten. The chain uses TRBV20-1 and TRBJ2-1; D uncertain. Trimming cost V 1 base and J 0 bases, with 10 bases left between them. Germline CDR1 and CDR2: DFQATT and SNEGSKA (reference sequence). The CDR3 extends over 15 amino acids. CDR3 sequence (DNA): TGCAGTGCTAGAGTTCGGGTGAGCTCCTACAATGAGCAGTTCTTC. Encoded protein: CSARVRVSSYNEQFF.

This clonotype has just one count. The chain employs TRBV30 and TRBJ2-2; 7 bases are a match to TRBD1. This CDR3 contains 13 residues. The trim removed 8 bases at V and 6 bases at J, leaving 9 bases unmatched. Germline V gene data show CDR1 as GTSNPN and CDR2 as SVGIG (reference sequence). The CDR3 spells CARSDRAAGELFF. In nucleotides, the CDR3 is TGTGCCCGAAGTGACAGGGCGGCCGGGGAGCTGTTTTTT.